Each of the 32 T cell receptor beta chains below was sequenced from the same sample in a study of response to subunit inactivated influenza vaccine. TCRdb reanalysed the RT-PCR reads using MiXCR and keeps one entry per CDR3 protein. Here the sample spans around 200,000 distinct CDR3 sequences, about an eighth being singletons. The sequences come from CD8+ T cells sorted from PBMCs, collected approximately 5 days after vaccination. Receptor source: a man in his forties or fifties who received an inactivated influenza vaccine.

The gene calls are TRBV6-5 and TRBJ2-2; TRBD1 or TRBD2 may be the D gene (5 bases each). Trimming removed 1 base at V and 7 bases at J, with 13 bases between. There are 15 residues in the CDR3. Germline lookup yields CDR1 MNHEY and CDR2 SVGAGI. The CDR3 sequence is CASSYYPGTGGELFF. The CDR3 nucleotides read TGTGCCAGCAGTTACTATCCGGGGACGGGCGGGGAGCTGTTTTTT.

The chain is built from TRBV18 and TRBJ1-4, with D possibly being TRBD1 (6 bases). The germline V gene has CDR1 KGHSH and CDR2 LQKENI. The CDR3 contains 15 residues. Trimming stripped 6 bases from V and 7 bases from J, with 18 bases between. The CDR3, as DNA: TGTGCCAGCTCTTCTACAGGGCAGGTTGGTGAAAAACTGTTTTTT. It specifies CASSSTGQVGEKLFF. The full variable domain, completed using reference TRBV18 and TRBJ1-4, is NAGVMQNPRHLVRRRGQEARLRCSPMKGHSHVYWYRQLPEEGLKFMVYLQKENIIDESGMPKERFSAEFPKEGPSILRIQQVVRGDSAAYFCASSSTGQVGEKLFFGSGTQLSVL.

The chain recombines TRBV6-5 with TRBJ2-5; 11 positions agree with TRBD1. In germline, CDR1 is MNHEY, CDR2 SVGAGI. With 4 bases clipped from V and 5 bases from J, the junction kept 6 bases outside the gene matches. The CDR3 covers 15 residues. The CDR3 DNA reads as TGTGCCAGCAGTTTTGGACAGGGGGCAGCGGAGACCCAGTACTTC. The encoded protein is CASSFGQGAAETQYF.

The chain combines TRBV10-3 with TRBJ1-2, with D unclear. Germline V gene data show CDR1 as ENHRY and CDR2 as SYGVKD. This CDR3 comprises 13 residues. V gave up 3 bases and J gave up 1 base, with 6 bases separating them. CDR3 residues: CAISETDNYGYTF. The CDR3 nucleotides read TGTGCCATCAGTGAAACAGATAACTATGGCTACACCTTC.

This clonotype appeared a single time. The chain couples TRBV6-5 to TRBJ2-7; no definite D call. V lost 3 bases to trimming and J lost 6 bases, with 18 bases between them. This CDR3 has 15 residues. Germline V gene lookup returns CDR1 MNHEY and CDR2 SVGAGI. CDR3: CASSYTPGGLREQYF. In nucleotides, the CDR3 is TGTGCCAGCAGTTATACTCCCGGCGGCCTACGCGAGCAGTACTTC.

This clonotype occurred a few times. The V gene is TRBV7-9, the J gene TRBJ1-6; no reliable D call. Trimming took 5 bases from V and 0 from J, leaving 11 bases between them. In germline, CDR1 is SEHNR, CDR2 FQNEAQ (reference sequence). The CDR3 is 16 amino acids. Here the CDR3 reads CASSPGLSSYNSPLHF. CDR3 coding DNA: TGTGCCAGCAGCCCCGGACTGAGCTCCTATAATTCACCCCTCCACTTT. Full variable domain (missing parts from reference TRBV7-9 and TRBJ1-6): DTGVSQNPRHKITKRGQNVTFRCDPISEHNRLYWYRQTLGQGPEFLTYFQNEAQLEKSRLLSDRFSAERPKGSFSTLEIQRTEQGDSAMYLCASSPGLSSYNSPLHFGNGTRLTVT.

The CDR3 DNA reads TGTGCCAGCAGTTTACTTGAGTACAGGGGGAACACTGAAGCTTTCTTT. Translation: CASSLLEYRGNTEAFF. The chain carries TRBV12-3 or TRBV12-4 and TRBJ1-1; TRBD1 aligns across 7 bases. The CDR3 spans 16 residues. V dropped 2 bases and J dropped 1; count of bases not matched to a gene: 7.

This clonotype was counted only a few times. The chain carries TRBV6-5 and TRBJ2-7, with 10 bases lining up with TRBD1. V lost 0 bases, J lost 8 bases, and 4 bases stayed unmatched. There are 14 residues in the CDR3. Per germline, CDR1 MNHEY and CDR2 SVGAGI. This chain's CDR3 is CASSYSKGQGKQYF. Written as DNA, the CDR3 is TGTGCCAGCAGTTACTCGAAGGGACAGGGGAAGCAGTACTTC.

The table lists this clonotype with a few counts. The chain links TRBV20-1 to TRBJ2-1; D could derive from TRBD1 or TRBD2 (5 bases each). Per germline, CDR1 DFQATT and CDR2 SNEGSKA (reference sequence). The CDR3 has 15 residues. Trimming shortened V by 3 bases and J by 0 bases, and 12 bases separated the two germline ends. DNA of the CDR3: TGCAGTGCTAGGGCAGGGAGAGACTCCTACAATGAGCAGTTCTTC. It encodes CSARAGRDSYNEQFF.

The chain employs TRBV6-2 or TRBV6-3 and TRBJ2-1; D unclear. Trimming removed 7 bases at V and 6 bases at J, with 13 bases between. The CDR3 extends over 13 amino acids. CDR1 and CDR2 from the germline V gene are MNHEY and SVGEGT. The CDR3 DNA follows: TGTGCCAGCACCAAGAACATTCTCAATGAGCAGTTCTTC. Translating gives CASTKNILNEQFF.

This clonotype was seen a few times. J is TRBJ2-1 and V is TRBV7-9; TRBD2 matches 7 bases. Looked up from germline, CDR1 is SEHNR and CDR2 is FQNEAQ (reference sequence). The CDR3 totals 17 residues. The J segment lost 8 bases and the V segment lost 4 bases, leaving 17 bases of the junction unmatched. The CDR3 here is CASSYPRGWEGQDEQFF. The CDR3 DNA is TGTGCCAGCAGCTACCCCCGGGGGTGGGAGGGCCAGGATGAGCAGTTCTTC.

The rearrangement uses TRBV7-6 and TRBJ2-3; no firm D call. V was clipped by 5 bases and J by 5 bases, with 17 bases between them. The germline V gene has CDR1 SGHVS and CDR2 FNYEAQ. There are 15 residues in the CDR3. The CDR3 protein is CASSLFPGLGDTQYF. The CDR3 DNA sequence: TGTGCCAGCAGCCTCTTTCCGGGCCTGGGAGATACGCAGTATTTT.

This clonotype was observed many times. The chain recombines TRBV20-1 with TRBJ2-3; TRBD2 matches 12 bases. From germline, CDR1 is DFQATT and CDR2 SNEGSKA (reference sequence). The CDR3 extends over 17 amino acids. J was trimmed by 5 bases and V by 0 bases; bases with no gene match: 9. CDR3 region: CSARDFLTSGSLDTQYF. In nucleotides, the CDR3 is TGCAGTGCTAGAGATTTTCTGACTAGCGGGAGTTTAGATACGCAGTATTTT.

The table lists this clonotype with many counts. The chain joins TRBV25-1 to TRBJ1-1; D remains unclear. Trimming cost V 4 bases and J 3 bases, with 9 bases left between them. CDR3 length: 13 residues. CDR1 MGHDK and CDR2 SYGVNS come from the germline V gene. CDR3 in amino acids: CASSVGSHTEAFF. CDR3 in DNA: TGTGCCAGCAGTGTAGGTTCCCACACTGAAGCTTTCTTT.

This clonotype was picked up a small number of times. J is TRBJ2-1 and V is TRBV4-2; TRBD1 might be the D (6 bases). CDR1 is LGHNA and CDR2 is YNFKEQ in the germline V gene. V lost 1 base, J lost 7 bases, and 23 bases lay in between. CDR3 length equals 18 residues. Here the CDR3 DNA reads TGTGCCAGCAGCCAAGGGGACGGCAACCTCAATAGGGGGAATGAGCAGTTCTTC. Translation gives CASSQGDGNLNRGNEQFF.

V and J are TRBV6-2 or TRBV6-3 and TRBJ1-1; the D gene is possibly TRBD1 (5 bases). The V gene lost 6 bases and the J gene lost 4 bases, with 18 bases spanning the gap. The V gene's germline CDR1 is MNHEY and CDR2 SVGEGT. This CDR3 has 15 amino acids. The CDR3, as DNA: TGTGCCAGCAGCCCCCTTCAGGGCGGCGGCACTGAAGCTTTCTTT. Protein product: CASSPLQGGGTEAFF.

This clonotype was observed many times. The CDR3 DNA follows: TGCGCCAGCAGCCAAGTTTCGGGGGGGAGCTCCTACGAGCAGTACTTC. This sequence encodes CASSQVSGGSSYEQYF. This chain joins TRBV4-1 and TRBJ2-7; 8 positions match TRBD2. CDR1 and CDR2 (germline): MGHRA, YSYEKL. The CDR3 has 16 amino acids. V lost 1 base, J lost 0 bases, and 5 bases stayed unmatched.

This clonotype was recorded a few times. This sequence joins TRBV20-1 and TRBJ2-1; tentative D call: TRBD2 (5 bases). The ends were cut back, 1 base at V and 15 bases at J, with 19 bases in the middle. The length of the CDR3 is 13 residues. Germline CDR1 DFQATT, CDR2 SNEGSKA (reference sequence). For the CDR3, the DNA is TGCAGTGCTAGAGGGTTCAGCGGCCCACAGCCGTTCTTC. It encodes CSARGFSGPQPFF.

The gene calls are TRBV20-1 and TRBJ2-5; 8 nucleotides line up with TRBD2. The CDR3 totals 13 residues. Germline V gene lookup returns CDR1 DFQATT and CDR2 SNEGSKA (reference sequence). V was pared by 1 base and J by 2 bases, with 0 bases of the junction left unmatched. In DNA form, the CDR3 reads TGCAGTGCTAGAGTAGCGGGGCAAGAGACCCAGTACTTC. This translates into CSARVAGQETQYF.

This clonotype was found a few times. V gene TRBV7-2 combines with J gene TRBJ2-7; maybe TRBD2 (6 bases). Between the trimmed V and J ends, which lost 5 bases and 3 bases, there was a span of 14 bases. CDR1 is SGHTA and CDR2 is FQGNSA in the germline V gene. The length of the CDR3 is 14 residues. Written as DNA, the CDR3 is TGTGCCAGCAGCCGACCGGGACTCGACTACGAGCAGTACTTC. Residues: CASSRPGLDYEQYF.

This clonotype occurred a few times. The rearrangement links TRBV12-3 or TRBV12-4 to TRBJ2-3; D is ambiguous. V shed 4 bases and J shed 4 bases, with 9 bases lying between them. The CDR3 has 13 amino acids. CDR3 DNA: TGTGCCAGCAGTTCCGCAAGTGCAGATACGCAGTATTTT. Its translation: CASSSASADTQYF.

The chain has TRBV7-2 and TRBJ1-3, with no clear D. The CDR3 consists of 15 residues. Per the germline V gene, CDR1 is SGHTA and CDR2 is FQGNSA. Between the trimmed V and J ends, which lost 2 bases and 0 bases, there was a span of 8 bases. The CDR3 region is CASSLFHSSGNTIYF. For the CDR3, the DNA is TGTGCCAGCAGCTTATTTCACAGCTCTGGAAACACCATATATTTT.

A note on this clonotype: One end of the junction is discordant with germline, which a read error may explain. V is TRBV7-9 and J is TRBJ2-1, with no clear D. Looked up from germline, CDR1 is SEHNR and CDR2 is FQNEAQ (reference sequence). The CDR3 runs 10 residues. CDR3 sequence reads: CVSSFNEQFF. In DNA form, the CDR3 reads TGTGTCAGCAGCTTTAATGAGCAGTTCTTC.

This clonotype has just a few counts. The genes are TRBV5-5 and TRBJ2-5; TRBD1 aligns across 12 bases. The germline gives CDR1 SGHKS, CDR2 YYEKEE (reference sequence). J gave up 1 base and V 3 bases, and 4 bases lay outside the gene matches. This CDR3 is 16 amino acids long. CDR3 loop: CASSWGTGGLQETQYF. CDR3 coding DNA: TGTGCCAGCAGCTGGGGGACAGGGGGCCTCCAAGAGACCCAGTACTTC.

This clonotype was counted between two and nine times. The rearrangement uses TRBV4-3 and TRBJ1-1; 8 bases are shared with TRBD1. Germline lookup yields CDR1 LGHNA and CDR2 YSLEER. V dropped 0 bases and J dropped 5; count of bases not matched to a gene: 5. This CDR3 comprises 15 residues. In DNA form, the CDR3 reads TGCGCCAGCAGCCAAGACCCGGACAGGGCGACTGAAGCTTTCTTT. It yields the protein CASSQDPDRATEAFF.

The chain couples TRBV7-9 to TRBJ2-3, with 9 bases that match TRBD2. V lost 5 bases, J lost 2 bases, and 11 bases stayed unmatched. The CDR3 runs to 17 residues. Germline V gene data show CDR1 as SEHNR and CDR2 as FQNEAQ (reference sequence). This CDR3 reads CASSLTVAGGLTDTQYF. Here the CDR3 DNA reads TGTGCCAGCAGCCTCACCGTTGCGGGGGGGCTCACAGATACGCAGTATTTT. Looking up the rest from reference TRBV7-9 and TRBJ2-3 gives the full variable domain: DTGVSQNPRHKITKRGQNVTFRCDPISEHNRLYWYRQTLGQGPEFLTYFQNEAQLEKSRLLSDRFSAERPKGSFSTLEIQRTEQGDSAMYLCASSLTVAGGLTDTQYFGPGTRLTVL.

This clonotype was observed a few times. This chain links TRBV4-2 with TRBJ2-5, with 11 bases that match TRBD2. After removal of 4 bases from V and 3 bases from J, the junction contained 10 bases not matched to a gene. From germline, CDR1 is LGHNA and CDR2 YNFKEQ. The CDR3 spans 17 residues. The CDR3 loop is CASSLLAGGPGEETQYF. The CDR3 DNA reads TGTGCCAGCAGCCTCTTAGCGGGAGGGCCTGGAGAAGAGACCCAGTACTTC.

V gene TRBV28 combines with J gene TRBJ2-1; D may be TRBD1 or TRBD2 (5 bases each). There are 13 residues in the CDR3. CDR1 is MDHEN and CDR2 is SYDVKM in the germline V gene. V dropped 11 bases and J dropped 8 bases, with 19 bases sitting between them. The CDR3 DNA follows: TGTGCCGGTGGGGACGTTGGAGGTCATGAGCAGTTCTTC. Protein: CAGGDVGGHEQFF.

In this sample, this clonotype turned up a few times. This rearrangement joins TRBV4-3 to TRBJ2-7; 8 bases align to TRBD2. CDR1 and CDR2 from the germline V gene are LGHNA and YSLEER. This CDR3 comprises 15 residues. V gave up 1 base and J gave up 5 bases; unmatched junction bases: 7. The CDR3 DNA follows: TGCGCCAGCAGCCAAGCCGGGACTAGGATCGACGAGCAGTACTTC. Amino acids: CASSQAGTRIDEQYF.

This clonotype was seen more than once but under ten times. V gene TRBV7-6 combines with J gene TRBJ2-7, with a tentative D call TRBD1 (6 bases). V lost 1 base and J lost 7, with 14 bases in between. Germline V gene data show CDR1 as SGHVS and CDR2 as FNYEAQ. The CDR3 spans 14 residues. CDR3 nucleotide sequence: TGTGCCAGCAGCTTAGAGACAGGAGTGGGGGAGCAGTACTTC. Its protein is CASSLETGVGEQYF.

This clonotype was seen a handful of times. The chain recombines TRBV7-2 with TRBJ2-5, with TRBD2 as a possible D gene (5 bases). CDR3 size: 15 residues. With 1 base removed from V and 3 bases from J, the gap between germline ends came to 12 bases. The germline CDR1 and CDR2 sequences are SGHTA and FQGNSA. The CDR3 protein is CASSLGRLLEETQYF. The CDR3 DNA reads as TGTGCCAGCAGCTTAGGTCGTTTACTAGAAGAGACCCAGTACTTC.

This sequence joins TRBV15 and TRBJ1-4; perhaps TRBD1 as D (5 bases). V was shortened by 5 bases and J by 3 bases, with 13 bases between the two germline ends. CDR3 length: 15 amino acids. Germline V lookup: CDR1 LNHNV, CDR2 YYDKDF (reference sequence). CDR3 coding DNA: TGTGCCACCAGCGGGTTGGACACGGCTAATGAAAAACTGTTTTTT. Its protein product is CATSGLDTANEKLFF.